A selection of T cell receptor beta chains follows, all from one sample in a study of blood T cell repertoires in COVID-19. TCRdb keeps only in-frame clones here, not all; method: immunoSEQ multiplex PCR. This table has about 210,000 clones, roughly 79% appearing once. Sequenced sample: PBMCs or T cells enriched from blood (not recorded which). These receptor sequences come from a woman in her 50s with acute COVID-19. CDR3s include the opening cysteine and the closing phenylalanine or tryptophan. The D gene is left open where the match is weak. The size field is filled for only some rows; it gives once, few, many or a size class.

d_call clone_size j_call v_call cdr3_aa cdr3_nt
. . TRBJ2-7 TRBV6-2/TRBV6-3 CASSLNVGGSEQYF TGTGCCAGCAGTTTAAATGTTGGAGGGAGCGAGCAGTACTTC
TRBD1 . TRBJ2-3 TRBV19 CASSTGTGVTDTQYF TGTGCCAGTAGTACCGGGACAGGGGTGACAGATACGCAGTATTTT
. . TRBJ2-1 TRBV11-2 CASSFGTSGEQFF TGTGCCAGCAGCTTTGGGACAAGCGGTGAGCAGTTCTTC
TRBD1 . TRBJ1-2 TRBV29-1 CSASGQGSTGLNGYTF TGCAGCGCTTCGGGACAGGGGTCCACGGGATTAAATGGCTACACCTTC
. few TRBJ2-7 TRBV7-2 CASSLNREGGEQYF TGTGCCAGCAGCTTAAACCGGGAAGGCGGGGAGCAGTACTTC
TRBD2 . TRBJ2-5 TRBV11-3 CASSLVLAGGPQTQYF TGTGCCAGCAGCTTAGTACTTGCGGGGGGGCCCCAGACCCAGTACTTC
. . TRBJ1-5 TRBV3-1/TRBV3-2 CASSRGRGYGQPQHF TGTGCCAGCAGCCGAGGTAGGGGGTACGGTCAGCCCCAGCATTTT
. . TRBJ1-6 TRBV28 CASSPLTGLGGSPLHF TGTGCCAGCAGTCCGTTGACAGGACTAGGGGGTTCACCCCTCCACTTT
TRBD1 . TRBJ1-1 TRBV10-2 CASSDRGRFGFF TGCGCCAGCAGCGACAGGGGGCGGTTTGGTTTCTTT
. . TRBJ2-1 TRBV11-2 CASSLQQAFNEQFF TGTGCCAGCAGCTTACAACAGGCTTTCAATGAGCAGTTCTTC
TRBD1 . TRBJ1-5 TRBV28 CASSLRPTGGHQPQHF TGTGCCAGCAGTCTCCGCCCAACAGGGGGCCATCAGCCCCAGCATTTT
TRBD2 few TRBJ2-3 TRBV6-5 CASTGSGADTDTQYF TGTGCCAGCACAGGGAGCGGGGCGGATACAGATACGCAGTATTTT
TRBD2 . TRBJ2-4 TRBV7-2 CASRQGVAGGPAKNIQYF TGTGCCAGCAGACAAGGGGTAGCGGGAGGGCCGGCCAAAAACATTCAGTACTTC
TRBD1 once TRBJ1-2 TRBV18 CASSPLGTGGDGYTF TGTGCCAGCTCACCCCTCGGGACAGGGGGAGATGGCTACACCTTC
. . TRBJ2-7 TRBV18 CASSQAAGPYEQYF TGTGCCAGCTCACAGGCAGCAGGGCCCTACGAGCAGTACTTC
. . TRBJ2-7 TRBV4-1 CASSLPGSPYEQYF TGCGCCAGCAGCCTCCCCGGGAGCCCCTACGAGCAGTACTTC
TRBD1 . TRBJ1-1 TRBV2 CASSDIGQGVLSFF TGTGCCAGCAGTGATATAGGACAGGGAGTTTTGTCTTTCTTT
. . TRBJ2-3 TRBV10-3 CAISNTGSTDTQYF TGTGCCATCTCTAACACAGGGTCGACAGATACGCAGTATTTT
. . TRBJ2-5 TRBV10-3 CAISDRGAAETQYF TGTGCCATCAGTGATCGGGGGGCTGCAGAGACCCAGTACTTC
. . TRBJ1-6 TRBV3-1/TRBV3-2 CASSRSAGLNSPLHF TGTGCCAGCAGCCGATCAGCAGGGCTTAATTCACCCCTCCACTTT
. once TRBJ2-4 TRBV19 CASRDRVLAKNIQYF TGTGCCAGTAGGGACAGAGTACTAGCCAAAAACATTCAGTACTTC
TRBD1 few TRBJ1-1 TRBV14 CASKGQASTEAFF TGTGCCAGCAAGGGACAGGCGAGCACTGAAGCTTTCTTT
TRBD1 few TRBJ2-7 TRBV11-1 CASSYPGQEYEQYF TGTGCCAGCAGCTATCCGGGACAGGAGTACGAGCAGTACTTC
. . TRBJ2-2 TRBV3-1/TRBV3-2 CASSRGLTGSITGELFF TGTGCCAGCAGCCGTGGGCTTACCGGCAGTATCACCGGGGAGCTGTTTTTT
. . TRBJ2-7 TRBV12-3/TRBV12-4 CASSYTVYEQYF TGTGCCAGCAGCTACACAGTCTACGAGCAGTACTTC
TRBD1 . TRBJ2-2 TRBV28 CASRSPGQKFPGELFF TGTGCCAGCAGAAGTCCGGGACAGAAATTCCCCGGGGAGCTGTTTTTT
TRBD1 . TRBJ1-2 TRBV6-5 CASRSDRARGYTF TGTGCCAGCAGATCGGACAGGGCGCGTGGCTACACCTTC
TRBD1 . TRBJ1-6 TRBV2 CASMAGQGGNSPLHF TGTGCCAGCATGGCCGGACAGGGGGGCAATTCACCCCTCCACTTT
TRBD1 once TRBJ2-7 TRBV29-1 CSVEHRTGAYEQYF TGCAGCGTTGAACACCGGACAGGGGCCTACGAGCAGTACTTC
. . TRBJ2-2 TRBV18 CASSPPRGKNTGELFF TGTGCCAGCTCACCACCAAGGGGAAAGAACACCGGGGAGCTGTTTTTT
TRBD1 few TRBJ2-1 TRBV7-2 CASSLVQLGQGANEQFF TGTGCCAGCAGCTTAGTCCAGTTGGGACAGGGTGCGAATGAGCAGTTCTTC
TRBD1 . TRBJ1-2 TRBV18 CASSSKTGGVDGYTF TGTGCCAGCTCATCAAAGACAGGGGGCGTTGATGGCTACACCTTC
TRBD1 . TRBJ1-3 TRBV5-1 CASSVGQLNSGNTIYF TGCGCCAGCAGCGTGGGACAGCTCAACTCTGGAAACACCATATATTTT
. . TRBJ2-7 TRBV7-8 CASSFAAASYEQYF TGTGCCAGCAGCTTCGCCGCGGCCTCCTACGAGCAGTACTTC
. . TRBJ2-3 TRBV5-1 CASSPRGTTDTQYF TGCGCCAGCAGCCCGAGGGGGACGACAGATACGCAGTATTTT
. . TRBJ2-2 TRBV7-2 CASSLAGVGTGELFF TGTGCCAGCAGCTTAGCAGGGGTCGGCACCGGGGAGCTGTTTTTT
TRBD2 few TRBJ2-7 TRBV4-1 CASSQGTSGTTYEQYF TGCGCCAGCAGCCAAGGGACTAGCGGGACAACCTACGAGCAGTACTTC